This TCR beta chain was retrieved from a study of cytomegalovirus exposure and HLA in healthy donors. Findings and limits, study-wide: Analysis was carried out at a later point, and it linked a missense DCLRE1C variant to TCR beta V- and J-gene trimming.

For this clone: The antigen is undetermined.

Primers for the PCR totalled 60 Vbeta and 13 Jbeta. Here immunoSEQ multiplex PCR was the method, and the copy in TCRdb shows in-frame clones only, minus some. The table lists 100,000 or so clones, about 83% of them singletons, with 6.1% in the top ten. CDR1 is MNHEY and CDR2 is SMNVEV in the germline V gene (reference sequence). The CDR3 extends over 14 amino acids. The V segment lost 6 bases and the J segment 7 bases; nucleotides outside the gene matches: 9. The chain carries TRBV27 and TRBJ1-1, with 9 bases fitting TRBD1. The source is a young man in good health and CMV-seronegative. The sequenced sample consisted of PBMCs. The CDR3 is CASRSGTGRSEAFF. The CDR3 DNA sequence: TGTGCCAGCAGATCCGGGACAGGGAGGAGTGAAGCTTTCTTT.